This TCR beta chain derives from a study of T cells in Graves' hyperthyroidism and ophthalmopathy. V lost 5 bases and J 6 bases, leaving 11 bases between the germline ends. The germline V gene encodes CDR1 MDHEN and CDR2 SYDVKM. The length of the CDR3 is 13 residues. RNA transcripts were the template for amplifying TCR beta CDR3 regions. TCR CDR3 underwent first-round RT-PCR with the HTBI primer set. TCRdb called the multiplex PCR reads again in MiXCR, with one record for every CDR3 protein. Altogether about 640,000 distinct CDR3 sequences are present, about a fifth being singletons, with the ten largest covering about 34%.

The source is a man aged 25-45 years with Graves' ophthalmopathy. The chain is built from TRBV28 and TRBJ2-1; D is unclear. The sequenced sample consisted of blood. The CDR3 coding sequence is TGTGCCAGCAGTCCCCTCTATGCCAATGAGCAGTTCTTC. This translates into CASSPLYANEQFF.